This paragraph covers one TCR beta chain sequence. The antigen remains unidentified. Libraries were prepared by immunoSEQ multiplex PCR; TCRdb keeps only in-frame clonotypes and omits some of them. The sample contains 75,000 to 100,000 clones, just over 85% of which appear only once. The data originate from a study of T cell responses to AZD1222 COVID-19 vaccine. Findings and caveats of the study: Variant regions that are unmutated are reportedly the target of nearly half of spike-specific TCRs. Repertoire collection took place solely once the T cell response had peaked. Clonal diversity was possibly underestimated, and the donors were mostly white British, with more females. Only 5 or 6 people who got AZD1222 tested seropositive at baseline.

Germline V gives CDR1 SSHAT, CDR2 FNYEAQ (reference sequence). This CDR3 spans 17 amino acids. V gave up 2 bases and J gave up 5 bases; unmatched junction bases: 12. The TCR was taken from an adult in good health. The genes are TRBV7-7 and TRBJ2-5, with 9 bases that match TRBD2. The sample was peripheral blood, taken on day 0 of MenACWY control vaccination. CDR3 amino acids: CASSLNSAGGLGETQYF. The CDR3 coding sequence is TGTGCCAGCAGCTTAAATTCCGCGGGGGGGCTGGGGGAGACCCAGTACTTC. Full variable domain (outside the CDR3, taken from reference TRBV7-7 and TRBJ2-5): GAGVSQSPRYKVTKRGQDVTLRCDPISSHATLYWYQQALGQGPEFLTYFNYEAQPDKSGLPSDRFSAERPEGSISTLTIQRTEQRDSAMYRCASSLNSAGGLGETQYFGPGTRLLVL.